This TCR beta chain derives from a study of CD8 T cells in ankylosing spondylitis. This CDR3 is 12 amino acids long. Trimming took off 3 bases at V and 8 bases at J, with 8 bases between the two ends. Germline CDR1 and CDR2: LGHNA and YSLEER. One entry per CDR3 protein results from TCRdb running MiXCR on the 5' RACE reads. This table holds about 200,000 distinct CDR3 sequences, about 7% found once. Regarding the study as a whole: Peripheral blood samples showed relatively rare disease-linked clones, and these clones were CD8+. From matched ankylosing spondylitis synovial fluid, disease-linked clones were reportedly recovered at significantly enriched levels. A TCR beta motif of seven or eight highly homologous variants appeared characteristic of ankylosing spondylitis blood.

This clonotype has at least ten counts. Its antigen is as yet unknown. The gene calls are TRBV4-3 and TRBJ2-1; possible D gene TRBD2, 6 bases. Sequenced material: blood, either unsorted or a sorted T cell fraction (not recorded which). This TCR derives from a male donor with ankylosing spondylitis. The CDR3 loop reads CASSQEGYEQFF. In DNA, the CDR3 is TGCGCCAGCAGCCAGGAGGGTTATGAGCAGTTCTTC.